The 30 T cell receptor beta chains listed next were all sequenced from one sample in a study of T cells in localized non-small cell lung cancer. Profiling relied on immunoSEQ multiplex PCR, and the TCRdb table lists in-frame clones only, not all of them. The table records over 50,000 clones, around 80% of them present only once. The material was peripheral blood mononuclear cells, obtained before any cancer treatment. Every receptor here comes from a man between 40 and 70 years old with stage III lung adenocarcinoma.

The genes are TRBV13 and TRBJ2-7, with 7 bases lining up with TRBD2. V was clipped by 0 bases and J by 5 bases; unmatched bases: 4. Germline CDR1 PRHDT, CDR2 FYEKMQ (reference sequence). This CDR3 comprises 14 residues. The CDR3 DNA reads TGTGCCAGCAGCTTAGGCGGGAGGAGAAACGAGCAGTACTTC. This gives the protein CASSLGGRRNEQYF.

The chain links TRBV25-1 to TRBJ2-1, with D perhaps matching TRBD2 (5 bases). CDR1 is MGHDK and CDR2 is SYGVNS in the germline V gene. V lost 4 bases and J lost 8, with 6 bases in between. This CDR3 region has 11 residues. Written as DNA, the CDR3 is TGTGCCAGCAGTGTCGGGGATGAGCAGTTCTTC. Translation: CASSVGDEQFF.

This chain connects TRBV2 to TRBJ1-1, with D possibly TRBD1 on 6 matching bases. Germline CDR1 and CDR2: SNHLY and FYNNEI. V shed 3 bases and J shed 0 bases, with 8 bases lying between them. The CDR3 runs 14 residues. Here the CDR3 reads CASSEDRLNTEAFF. The CDR3 DNA is TGTGCCAGCAGTGAGGACAGACTGAACACTGAAGCTTTCTTT.

The V and J genes are TRBV7-2 and TRBJ2-1; the match to TRBD2 covers 9 bases. CDR3 length equals 15 residues. Germline-derived CDR1 and CDR2 are SGHTA and FQGNSA. V was clipped by 1 base and J by 6 bases; unmatched bases: 4. This CDR3 reads CASSLDWRGGNEQFF. CDR3 in DNA: TGTGCCAGCAGCTTAGATTGGCGGGGGGGCAATGAGCAGTTCTTC.

This rearrangement joins TRBV7-9 to TRBJ2-7; 10 bases line up with TRBD1. V shed 5 bases, J shed 5 bases, and the junction held 9 bases outside the gene matches. From germline, CDR1 is SEHNR and CDR2 FQNEAQ (reference sequence). This CDR3 is 15 amino acids long. CDR3 nucleotides: TGTGCCAGCAGCAATATGGGGGACAGGGGTGACGAGCAGTACTTC. Translated: CASSNMGDRGDEQYF.

The chain recombines TRBV30 with TRBJ1-2; 7 bases line up with TRBD1. V dropped 2 bases and J dropped 3; count of bases not matched to a gene: 12. CDR3 length: 16 residues. The germline CDR1 and CDR2 sequences are GTSNPN and SVGIG (reference sequence). The CDR3 spells CAWSRQGNILYYGYTF. The DNA of the CDR3 is TGTGCCTGGAGTCGACAGGGCAATATTCTTTACTATGGCTACACCTTC.

CDR3 sequence: CAISVEQALEQYF. Written as DNA, the CDR3 is TGTGCCATCAGTGTAGAACAGGCGCTCGAGCAGTACTTC. The chain has TRBV10-3 and TRBJ2-7; maybe TRBD1 (5 bases). V was trimmed by 4 bases and J by 6 bases, leaving 13 bases between them. This CDR3 comprises 13 residues. Germline CDR1 reads ENHRY; CDR2 reads SYGVKD.

This chain uses TRBV7-8 with TRBJ2-7, with 10 bases fitting TRBD2. The CDR3 runs 18 residues. The ends lost 0 bases at V and 0 bases at J; junction bases unmatched: 8. Looked up from germline, CDR1 is SGHVS and CDR2 is FQNEAQ. CDR3 in amino acids: CASSLARRLAGFSYEQYF. The CDR3 DNA sequence: TGTGCCAGCAGCTTAGCGCGAAGACTAGCGGGCTTCTCCTACGAGCAGTACTTC.

The chain has TRBV4-1 and TRBJ2-2; D gene ambiguous. This CDR3 is built from 17 residues. V gave up 0 bases and J gave up 3 bases, with 14 bases separating them. CDR1 is MGHRA, CDR2 YSYEKL, per germline. Here the CDR3 reads CASSQDGSKLHTGELFF. The CDR3 nucleotides read TGCGCCAGCAGCCAAGATGGATCAAAGCTTCACACCGGGGAGCTGTTTTTT.

The rearrangement links TRBV4-3 to TRBJ2-6; D is unclear. There are 15 residues in the CDR3. From germline, CDR1 is LGHNA and CDR2 YSLEER. The germline V and J ends were trimmed by 1 base and 1 base, with 5 bases remaining between them. As DNA, the CDR3 is TGCGCCAGCAGCCAAGCCCCGTCTGGGGCCAACGTCCTGACTTTC. Encoded protein: CASSQAPSGANVLTF.

The chain couples TRBV2 to TRBJ1-1, with a tentative D call TRBD1 (6 bases). The CDR3 has 13 amino acids. Trimming shortened V by 6 bases and J by 0 bases, and 8 bases separated the two germline ends. Germline assignment: CDR1 SNHLY and CDR2 FYNNEI. Here the CDR3 reads CASRGGVNTEAFF. DNA for the CDR3: TGTGCCAGCAGGGGGGGCGTGAACACTGAAGCTTTCTTT.

The chain is built from TRBV21-1 and TRBJ1-5; TRBD1 is taken as the D call from the table, unchecked against the DNA. TRBV21-1 is designated a pseudogene. The CDR3 totals 16 residues. Here the CDR3 reads CASSKIRDSSGQPQHF. DNA for the CDR3: TGTGCCAGCAGCAAAATCAGGGATTCCTCTGGGCAGCCCCAGCATTTT.

Only one count was recorded for this clone. The rearrangement links TRBV12-5 to TRBJ2-7; either TRBD1 or TRBD2 may supply D (6 bases each). Germline assignment: CDR1 LGHNT and CDR2 FRNRAP. Trimming took 7 bases from V and 2 from J, leaving 21 bases between them. The CDR3 covers 16 residues. Here the CDR3 DNA reads TGTGCTAGTGCTGACGTCGGAGGGGGTCGGACCTACGAGCAGTACTTC. Its protein is CASADVGGGRTYEQYF.

The chain links TRBV4-1 to TRBJ2-3; no firm D call. V gave up 0 bases and J gave up 2 bases, with 15 bases separating them. This CDR3 spans 17 amino acids. Germline values: CDR1 MGHRA, CDR2 YSYEKL. In DNA form, the CDR3 reads TGCGCCAGCAGCCAAGATGGGCAGTACTTACCCACAGATACGCAGTATTTT. Protein product: CASSQDGQYLPTDTQYF.

The genes are TRBV7-9 and TRBJ2-5; 7 bases line up with TRBD2. The CDR3 contains 15 residues. Germline V gene lookup returns CDR1 SEHNR and CDR2 FQNEAQ (reference sequence). The trim removed 2 bases at V and 6 bases at J, leaving 9 bases unmatched. The CDR3 coding sequence is TGTGCCAGCAGCTTAACGGCGGGGGATCGGAAGACCCAGTACTTC. As protein: CASSLTAGDRKTQYF.

The chain uses TRBV4-2 and TRBJ2-7, with D tentatively TRBD1 (6 bases). The CDR3 has 16 residues. V lost 0 bases to trimming and J lost 2 bases, with 14 bases between them. CDR1 LGHNA and CDR2 YNFKEQ come from the germline V gene. CDR3 sequence reads: CASSQEAAGDTYEQYF. The CDR3 coding sequence is TGTGCCAGCAGCCAAGAAGCAGCAGGGGATACCTACGAGCAGTACTTC.

CDR3 DNA sequence: TGTGCCAGCAGACCCACTAGCGGGTTCGACAATGAGCAGTTCTTC. Translating it yields CASRPTSGFDNEQFF. The chain has TRBV2 and TRBJ2-1; 9 nucleotides agree with TRBD2. Germline V gives CDR1 SNHLY, CDR2 FYNNEI. Trimming took 6 bases from V and 5 from J; bases not matched to a gene: 8. The CDR3 consists of 15 residues.

The rearrangement joins TRBV18 to TRBJ2-5, with D possibly TRBD2 on 5 matching bases. The CDR3 spans 13 residues. Trimming removed 6 bases from V and 4 bases from J, with 12 bases in between. Germline assignment: CDR1 KGHSH and CDR2 LQKENI. The CDR3 DNA reads TGTGCCAGCTCCCGCAGGACTGGAGAGACCCAGTACTTC. Protein product: CASSRRTGETQYF.

The chain links TRBV9 to TRBJ2-3; TRBD2 is a possible D gene (6 bases). Germline CDR1 is SGDLS and CDR2 is YYNGEE. The CDR3 consists of 14 residues. Trimming took 2 bases from V and 2 from J, leaving 9 bases between them. CDR3 bases: TGTGCCAGCAGCGTCGGCGGGAACACAGATACGCAGTATTTT. Its translation is CASSVGGNTDTQYF.

The rearrangement joins TRBV7-9 to TRBJ2-5, with a weak D call TRBD2 (6 bases). CDR3 length: 13 residues. V lost 0 bases to trimming and J lost 14 bases, with 16 bases between them. CDR1 and CDR2 from the germline V gene are SEHNR and FQNEAQ (reference sequence). DNA of the CDR3: TGTGCCAGCAGCTTAGCGTGGGGGAGGTCCCCTTACTTC. Translated: CASSLAWGRSPYF.

V gene TRBV27 combines with J gene TRBJ2-3; weak D call: TRBD2 (6 bases). The CDR3 runs to 17 residues. V lost 3 bases and J lost 3, with 19 bases in between. The germline gives CDR1 MNHEY, CDR2 SMNVEV (reference sequence). DNA of the CDR3: TGTGCCAGCAGTTTTCAGGGAGGAATCGCCAGGACAGATACGCAGTATTTT. This translates into CASSFQGGIARTDTQYF.

The rearrangement uses TRBV27 and TRBJ1-2; D is unclear. Germline CDR1 is MNHEY and CDR2 is SMNVEV (reference sequence). The CDR3 runs to 14 residues. V was clipped by 5 bases and J by 8 bases, with 18 bases between them. The chain's CDR3 is CASSPRRGLQGYTF. The CDR3 DNA is TGTGCCAGCAGTCCCCGGCGTGGGTTGCAGGGCTACACCTTC.

V and J are TRBV21-1 and TRBJ1-4. TRBV21-1 is labeled a pseudogene. This CDR3 is 18 amino acids long. CDR3: CASSPSRTAREPYEKLFF. The CDR3 DNA reads TGTGCCAGCAGCCCCTCTCGGACGGCGCGGGAGCCCTATGAAAAACTGTTTTTT.

The rearrangement uses TRBV11-2 and TRBJ1-1; D is unresolved. The CDR3 has 11 residues. V was pared by 1 base and J by 7 bases, with 4 bases between. The germline gives CDR1 SGHAT, CDR2 FQNNGV. CDR3 in DNA: TGTGCCAGCAGCTTAGGTGGTGAAGCTTTCTTT. Its translation is CASSLGGEAFF.

This clone showed up just a few times. The chain combines TRBV4-3 with TRBJ1-6; a possible D gene is TRBD1 (6 bases). The CDR3 is 15 residues long. The V and J ends lost 0 bases and 10 bases respectively, with 13 bases between them. The germline CDR1 and CDR2 sequences are LGHNA and YSLEER. The CDR3 here is CASSQESRGQSPLHF. In DNA form, the CDR3 reads TGCGCCAGCAGCCAAGAATCCCGGGGGCAATCACCCCTCCACTTT.

The chain recombines TRBV7-7 with TRBJ2-1; D remains ambiguous. The germline gives CDR1 SSHAT, CDR2 FNYEAQ (reference sequence). The CDR3 is 13 residues long. The V gene lost 0 bases and the J gene lost 8 bases, with 8 bases spanning the gap. CDR3 residues: CASSLAPWDEQFF. CDR3 DNA sequence: TGTGCCAGCAGCTTAGCCCCCTGGGATGAGCAGTTCTTC.

The chain couples TRBV27 to TRBJ2-7; D gene unclear. Trimming took 4 bases from V and 0 from J, leaving 16 bases between them. The CDR3 length is 16 residues. CDR1 and CDR2 from the germline V gene are MNHEY and SMNVEV (reference sequence). The CDR3 reads CASSSLPGQDSYEQYF. CDR3 nucleotides: TGTGCCAGCAGTTCCTTACCGGGCCAAGACTCCTACGAGCAGTACTTC.

The chain recombines TRBV7-8 with TRBJ1-5; 7 bases map to TRBD1. The V and J ends lost 5 bases and 4 bases, in that order; junction bases with no gene match: 8. Germline CDR1 and CDR2: SGHVS and FQNEAQ. The CDR3 has 15 residues. The CDR3 loop is CASSQTEDRNQPQHF. CDR3 DNA: TGTGCCAGCAGCCAAACAGAGGACAGGAATCAGCCCCAGCATTTT.

CDR3 sequence: CASSLRDSLLNTEAFF. CDR3 nucleotides: TGTGCCAGCTCACTCCGGGACAGCCTTTTGAACACTGAAGCTTTCTTT. The rearrangement joins TRBV18 to TRBJ1-1; 7 bases are a match to TRBD1. V trimming: 4 bases; J trimming: 0 bases; junction bases outside the gene matches: 8. Per the germline V gene, CDR1 is KGHSH and CDR2 is LQKENI. This CDR3 is built from 16 residues. The full variable domain, rest sourced from reference TRBV18 and TRBJ1-1, is NAGVMQNPRHLVRRRGQEARLRCSPMKGHSHVYWYRQLPEEGLKFMVYLQKENIIDESGMPKERFSAEFPKEGPSILRIQQVVRGDSAAYFCASSLRDSLLNTEAFFGQGTRLTVV.

This clone was counted a single time. CDR3 loop: CASSPGTGMDGYTF. CDR3 DNA: TGTGCCAGCAGCCCAGGGACAGGGATGGATGGCTACACCTTC. V is TRBV7-3 and J is TRBJ1-2; TRBD1 aligns across 9 bases. CDR1 is SGHTA, CDR2 FQGTGA, per germline. There are 14 residues in the CDR3. Losses at the gene ends were 5 bases for V and 6 bases for J; bases not matched to a gene: 7. The full variable domain, completed using reference TRBV7-3 and TRBJ1-2, is GAGVSQTPSNKVTEKGKYVELRCDPISGHTALYWYRQSLGQGPEFLIYFQGTGAADDSGLPNDRFFAVRPEGSVSTLKIQRTERGDSAVYLCASSPGTGMDGYTFGSGTRLTVV.